This TCR beta chain was identified in a study of T cell responses to AZD1222 COVID-19 vaccine. Study background: Second doses that came at about 4 or about 12 weeks were put together.

Per germline, CDR1 SGHRS and CDR2 YFSETQ. The ends lost 0 bases at V and 6 bases at J; junction bases unmatched: 4. The CDR3 length is 14 residues. Clones were sequenced by immunoSEQ multiplex PCR, and TCRdb holds only the in-frame ones, with some missing. The table includes roughly 100,000 clones, around 86% detected once. Findings and caveats of the study: The study found vaccine-associated CD4 TCRs spanning spike, dominant at 160-218 and 743-854. Every sample of the repertoires postdated the peak T cell response. Possibly, clonal diversity was underestimated; donors were largely white British and included more females.

As concerns this clone: Its antigen remains unknown.

This clonotype was obtained from an adult in good health. Sequenced material: peripheral blood, taken on day 0 of AZD1222 vaccination. The chain joins TRBV5-1 to TRBJ1-2; 8 nucleotides align to TRBD1. The CDR3 sequence is CASSLAATGDGYTF. The CDR3 region has the DNA TGCGCCAGCAGCTTGGCCGCGACAGGGGATGGCTACACCTTC.